This is a list of T cell receptor beta chains from one sample in a study of cytomegalovirus exposure and HLA in healthy donors. Here immunoSEQ multiplex PCR was the method, and the copy in TCRdb shows in-frame clones only, minus some. Among 90,000 to 120,000 clones listed, 50% to 65% were seen once. The sequenced sample was PBMCs. The receptors here all came from a man aged 25 to 40 in good health and CMV-seropositive. Each CDR3 is given without its conserved first and last residue.

>TRBV23-1|TRBJ1-1
VSSQPGGKEMNTEAF
>TRBV6-1|TRBJ2-2
ASSVATGTGVTGELF
>TRBV5-1|TRBJ1-1
ASSFRGLAF
>TRBV5-1|TRBJ2-7
ASRSDGTVYEQY
>TRBV10-3|TRBJ1-6
AITPDRGYSPLH
>TRBV16|TRBJ2-2
ASSQSEHWGELF
>TRBV29-1|TRBJ1-4
SVADRAPNEKLF
>TRBV6-1|.
ASSEGRGAYEQY
>TRBV29-1|TRBJ2-5
SVRGAAGGQKETQY
>TRBV6-1|TRBJ1-6
ASSAGGRYYNSPLH
>TRBV6-1|TRBJ1-1
ASRGSDRTEAF
>TRBV5-1|TRBJ2-5
ASSLVSGGQETQY
>TRBV11-2|TRBJ1-1
ASSQGTGFEAF
>TRBV19|TRBJ1-2
ATGLWGTGALLHT
>TRBV5-1|TRBJ2-2
ASSILEPGLDTGELF
>TRBV6-5|TRBJ1-4
ASSYSGGVDEKLF
>TRBV19|TRBJ2-1
ASSIGPSGGSQF
>TRBV6-1|TRBJ2-5
AISGGGGQETQY
>TRBV11-2|TRBJ2-2
ASSPTGVRGTGELF
>TRBV5-3|TRBJ2-1
ARSLGGGMDEQF
>TRBV2|TRBJ2-3
ASSFGLAGGFPSTDTQY
>TRBV5-4|TRBJ1-6
ASSLDRESPLH
>TRBV29-1|TRBJ2-5
SVLRLAGVQETQY
>TRBV11-3|TRBJ2-3
ASSLSSSTDTQY
>TRBV7-9|TRBJ2-1
ASRVAGGPWNEQF
>TRBV5-4|TRBJ1-1
ASSWGGTEAF
>TRBV29-1|TRBJ2-5
SGGQIQETQY
>TRBV4-1|TRBJ1-1
ASSGAVNTEAF
>TRBV11-3|TRBJ1-4
ASSSGGAVF
>TRBV11-1|TRBJ2-3
ASNSEGGTADTQY
>TRBV9|TRBJ1-1
ASSMGRSATEAF
>TRBV4-1|TRBJ1-5
ASSQSRASNQPQH
>TRBV10-3|TRBJ2-7
AISGGGTGNLII
>TRBV2|TRBJ2-7
ASKLQLAGAYEQY
>TRBV15|TRBJ2-1
ATSRGSGVTYNEQF
>TRBV14|TRBJ1-5
ASSLDRDRGQPQH
>TRBV6-5|TRBJ2-7
ASRIQGSYEQY
>TRBV7-9|TRBJ2-5
ASSRGSQETQY
>TRBV5-1|TRBJ1-2
ASSLALGGHNGYT
>TRBV18|TRBJ1-5
ASSPGAGDQPQH
>TRBV30|TRBJ2-1
AWSVLLNEQF
>TRBV29-1|TRBJ1-5
SVGTGGRQPQH
>TRBV2|TRBJ1-2
ASSEQIYGYT
>TRBV6-1|TRBJ1-5
ASSEPGGVSQPQH
>TRBV7-9|TRBJ2-2
ASSLGRLAKNTGELF
>TRBV19|TRBJ2-3
ASRAGQAGTDTQY
>TRBV2|.
ASSGGGGTEQY
>TRBV10-3|TRBJ1-1
AISTGLYEAF
>TRBV11-3|TRBJ2-2
ASSPDRGGELF
>TRBV6-5|TRBJ1-1
ASSWGTTSGTEAF
>TRBV4-1|TRBJ2-1
ASSQDPSGNEQF
>TRBV6-5|TRBJ1-6
ASSDLRSPLH